A selection of T cell receptor beta chains follows, all from one sample in a study of cytotoxic CD8 clonotypes in ibrutinib-treated CLL. The data were produced by immunoSEQ multiplex PCR, yet TCRdb's version contains in-frame clones alone and is incomplete. The table has 250,000 to 350,000 clones, 70% to 80% seen once; the top ten hold around 5.1%. The sample here was PBMCs, taken at disease progression, from a patient treated with ibrutinib. The receptors come from a human donor with chronic lymphocytic leukemia. CDR3s include the opening cysteine and the closing phenylalanine or tryptophan. The order of the fields is J gene, V gene, CDR3 protein.

j_call: TRBJ2-3; v_call: TRBV11-1; cdr3_aa: CASSRIGTSHPSTDTQYF
j_call: TRBJ2-7; v_call: TRBV5-1; cdr3_aa: CASSVDRGRSYEQYF
j_call: TRBJ1-4; v_call: TRBV19; cdr3_aa: CASRPQGRGEKLFF
j_call: TRBJ2-7; v_call: TRBV7-9; cdr3_aa: CASTQKSAHEQYF
j_call: TRBJ2-3; v_call: TRBV4-3; cdr3_aa: CASSRDLAGDTQYF
j_call: TRBJ2-3; v_call: TRBV29-1; cdr3_aa: CSATGSTDTQYF
j_call: TRBJ2-7; v_call: TRBV9; cdr3_aa: CASSQSGLPYEQYF
j_call: TRBJ1-4; v_call: TRBV29-1; cdr3_aa: CSVEDGGAEKLFF
j_call: TRBJ1-1; v_call: TRBV5-6; cdr3_aa: CASSLLGHEAFF
j_call: TRBJ2-5; v_call: TRBV6-1; cdr3_aa: CASSSRQVQETQYF
j_call: TRBJ1-1; v_call: TRBV6-1; cdr3_aa: CASSAKRTTEAFF
j_call: TRBJ1-5; v_call: TRBV4-1; cdr3_aa: CASSQEVRQGNQPQHF
j_call: TRBJ1-1; v_call: TRBV19; cdr3_aa: CASITANRGLRSEAFF
j_call: TRBJ2-5; v_call: TRBV10-3; cdr3_aa: CAISESGGEETQYF
j_call: TRBJ2-7; v_call: TRBV14; cdr3_aa: CASSATGTGSYEQYF
j_call: TRBJ1-1; v_call: TRBV11-2; cdr3_aa: CASSLDPGRWTEAFF
j_call: TRBJ2-6; v_call: TRBV1; cdr3_aa: CTSGDTSKSQTSGANVLTF
j_call: TRBJ2-7; v_call: TRBV7-2; cdr3_aa: CASSLSTGGGKEQYF
j_call: TRBJ1-5; v_call: TRBV19; cdr3_aa: CASSIRDRDQPQHF
j_call: TRBJ2-3; v_call: TRBV15; cdr3_aa: CATSREASRNPDTQYF
j_call: TRBJ1-5; v_call: TRBV28; cdr3_aa: CASSFGRDQPQHF
j_call: TRBJ2-7; v_call: TRBV4-3; cdr3_aa: CASSQDLVAGVDGEQYF
j_call: TRBJ2-2; v_call: TRBV6-1; cdr3_aa: CASRRDLDTGELFF
j_call: TRBJ2-7; v_call: TRBV10-3; cdr3_aa: CAITDGYEQYF
j_call: TRBJ2-5; v_call: TRBV6-5; cdr3_aa: CASSHGGGRETQYF
j_call: TRBJ2-1; v_call: TRBV6-1; cdr3_aa: CASRSPWGNEQFF
j_call: TRBJ2-7; v_call: TRBV10-1; cdr3_aa: CASSEWGTSGSRPYEQYF
j_call: TRBJ1-2; v_call: TRBV9; cdr3_aa: CASSVGTGGRNGYTF
j_call: TRBJ2-7; v_call: TRBV6-6; cdr3_aa: CASSARGASGYEQYF
j_call: TRBJ2-1; v_call: TRBV29-1; cdr3_aa: CSVEEPSGSSYNEQFF
j_call: TRBJ2-1; v_call: TRBV19; cdr3_aa: CASESGTGVNEQFF
j_call: TRBJ2-3; v_call: TRBV10-3; cdr3_aa: CAISGPRLAGGFTDTQYF
j_call: TRBJ2-7; v_call: TRBV28; cdr3_aa: CASSLRPVPYEQYF
j_call: TRBJ2-7; v_call: TRBV18; cdr3_aa: CASSPDRDEQYF
j_call: TRBJ2-7; v_call: TRBV7-9; cdr3_aa: CASSRGQQEQYF
j_call: TRBJ2-1; v_call: TRBV4-1; cdr3_aa: CASSQGTSGVGEQFF
j_call: TRBJ2-7; v_call: TRBV28; cdr3_aa: CASSFGRGSYEQYF
j_call: TRBJ2-7; v_call: TRBV7-2; cdr3_aa: CASTATGTYEQYF
j_call: TRBJ1-4; v_call: TRBV5-6; cdr3_aa: CASSSRPDVDEKLFF
j_call: TRBJ2-5; v_call: TRBV4-2; cdr3_aa: CASSQEGTSLKETQYF
j_call: TRBJ1-2; v_call: TRBV13; cdr3_aa: CASSLGQAYRGYGYTF
j_call: TRBJ2-7; v_call: TRBV5-1; cdr3_aa: CASSATTREVEQYF
j_call: TRBJ2-1; v_call: TRBV29-1; cdr3_aa: CSVVVGLENEQFF
j_call: TRBJ2-5; v_call: TRBV7-6; cdr3_aa: CASSTGTTQETQYF
j_call: TRBJ1-1; v_call: TRBV5-1; cdr3_aa: CASSLAGASNTEAFF
j_call: TRBJ2-3; v_call: TRBV4-1; cdr3_aa: CASSQVLAGITDTQYF
j_call: TRBJ2-3; v_call: TRBV29-1; cdr3_aa: CSVEDGRVADTQYF
j_call: TRBJ1-1; v_call: TRBV12-5; cdr3_aa: CASGLGTSIEAFF
j_call: TRBJ2-3; v_call: TRBV2; cdr3_aa: CASSARGLAGGDTQYF
j_call: TRBJ1-2; v_call: TRBV6-5; cdr3_aa: CASSYGRSETGGYTF
j_call: TRBJ2-7; v_call: TRBV15; cdr3_aa: CATSRPLAIHEQYF
j_call: TRBJ2-7; v_call: TRBV28; cdr3_aa: CASSLAGVYEQYF
j_call: TRBJ2-3; v_call: TRBV10-3; cdr3_aa: CAISGNEAGREKSHTDTQYF
j_call: TRBJ1-2; v_call: TRBV9; cdr3_aa: CASSSLGGRPLDYGYTF
j_call: TRBJ2-1; v_call: TRBV5-1; cdr3_aa: CASSLVSGNNEQFF
j_call: TRBJ1-2; v_call: TRBV7-2; cdr3_aa: CASSPRTAANYGYTF
j_call: TRBJ2-7; v_call: TRBV5-1; cdr3_aa: CASGTAPGGPQQYF
j_call: TRBJ2-3; v_call: TRBV11-3; cdr3_aa: CASSSGQGSDTQYF
j_call: TRBJ2-7; v_call: TRBV29-1; cdr3_aa: CSVEVGGEAYEQYF